Following are 16 T cell receptor beta chains from one sample sequenced in a study of cytomegalovirus exposure and HLA in healthy donors. Primers included in the PCR were 60 Vbeta and 13 Jbeta primers. Assay: immunoSEQ multiplex PCR; the TCRdb copy retains only in-frame clones and omits some. The sample includes about 190,000 clones, about 81% of them seen just once. The sequenced sample consisted of PBMCs. The receptors come from a man between 18 and 35 years old in good health and CMV-seronegative.

The count of this clone is one. Other nucleotide sequences in the sample specify the same CDR3. The CDR3 bases are TGCGCCAGCAGCTTGGGGGACAGAAATAATTCACCCCTCCACTTT. Translating it yields CASSLGDRNNSPLHF. The rearrangement uses TRBV5-1 and TRBJ1-6, with 7 bases identical to TRBD1. With V trimmed by 0 bases and J by 5 bases, 2 bases remained unmatched. In germline, CDR1 is SGHRS, CDR2 YFSETQ. The CDR3 extends over 15 amino acids. Combining the CDR3 with reference TRBV5-1 and TRBJ1-6 gives the whole variable domain KAGVTQTPRYLIKTRGQQVTLSCSPISGHRSVSWYQQTPGQGLQFLFEYFSETQRNKGNFPGRFSGRQFSNSRSEMNVSTLELGDSALYLCASSLGDRNNSPLHFGNGTRLTVT.

This chain links TRBV6-5 with TRBJ1-2; possibly TRBD1 for D (5 bases). V lost 6 bases, J lost 8 bases, and 16 bases lay in between. This CDR3 contains 13 residues. Looked up from germline, CDR1 is MNHEY and CDR2 is SVGAGI. The CDR3 bases are TGTGCCAGCAGCCCTACCGACAGTCTCGGCTACACCTTC. Translation gives CASSPTDSLGYTF.

J is TRBJ1-1 and V is TRBV9, with 8 bases identical to TRBD1. This CDR3 has 16 residues. Per germline, CDR1 SGDLS and CDR2 YYNGEE. V shed 3 bases, J shed 1 base, and the junction held 8 bases outside the gene matches. The CDR3 nucleotides are TGTGCCAGCAGCGCCCAATCCCAGGGGGCGAACACTGAAGCTTTCTTT. This sequence encodes CASSAQSQGANTEAFF.

The rearrangement links TRBV11-3 to TRBJ2-2, with TRBD2 identical over 8 bases. With V trimmed by 3 bases and J by 2 bases, 2 bases remained unmatched. The length of the CDR3 is 15 residues. The germline V gene has CDR1 SGHNT and CDR2 YENEEA. The CDR3 DNA reads as TGTGCCAGCAGCTTCAGGACTAGCAACACCGGGGAGCTGTTTTTT. Translated: CASSFRTSNTGELFF.

As regards this clone: Other DNA sequences in this specimen translate into the identical CDR3. The chain joins TRBV4-3 to TRBJ2-7; D is perhaps TRBD2 (5 bases). The CDR3 is made up of 15 amino acids. Trimming removed 1 base from V and 0 bases from J, with 10 bases in between. CDR1 is LGHNA, CDR2 YSLEER, per germline. For the CDR3, the DNA is TGCGCCAGCAGCCAAGGGACGGGAAGCTCCTACGAGCAGTACTTC. Amino acids: CASSQGTGSSYEQYF.

The genes are TRBV13 and TRBJ2-1; D ambiguous. The V end was cut by 1 base, the J end by 7 bases, with 8 bases between. CDR1 is PRHDT, CDR2 FYEKMQ, per germline (reference sequence). The CDR3 consists of 13 residues. The CDR3 loop reads CASSLVFLNEQFF. Here the CDR3 DNA reads TGTGCCAGCAGCTTAGTGTTCTTGAATGAGCAGTTCTTC.

For this clone: One end of the junction does not line up with germline, which may come from a read error. The sample contains more than one DNA sequence encoding this CDR3. The chain couples TRBV7-2 to TRBJ1-5; D unresolved. The CDR3 has 14 residues. CDR1 and CDR2 (germline): SGHTA, FQGNSA. CDR3 nucleotides: TGTGCCAGTAGCTTAGGCCAGAGCAATCAGCCCCAGCATTTT. It encodes CASSLGQSNQPQHF.

This clone appeared a single time. The chain recombines TRBV6-1 with TRBJ2-7; 12 bases map to TRBD1. Per germline, CDR1 MNHNS and CDR2 SASEGT. Trimming at V came to 0 bases and at J to 4 bases, leaving 19 bases not matched to a gene. This CDR3 has 21 residues. The CDR3 DNA reads as TGTGCCAGCAGTGAAGCATGGGGGGGGACAGGGGGCAGAAGGGCGACTTACGAGCAGTACTTC. Protein: CASSEAWGGTGGRRATYEQYF.

The V gene is TRBV29-1, the J gene TRBJ2-1; tentative D call: TRBD1 (6 bases). Per the germline V gene, CDR1 is SQVTM and CDR2 is ANQGSEA. The V gene lost 5 bases and the J gene lost 8 bases, with 16 bases spanning the gap. The CDR3 covers 13 residues. In DNA form, the CDR3 reads TGCAGCGTTTACGGGGACACAGTATATGAGCAGTTCTTC. Its translation: CSVYGDTVYEQFF.

The chain recombines TRBV7-8 with TRBJ2-1; no clear D. This CDR3 has 15 amino acids. V was pared by 2 bases and J by 4 bases, with 12 bases between. The germline V gene encodes CDR1 SGHVS and CDR2 FQNEAQ. The CDR3 loop reads CASSLRLEFYNEQFF. CDR3 sequence (DNA): TGTGCCAGCAGCTTAAGACTCGAGTTTTACAATGAGCAGTTCTTC.

This clone was seen a handful of times. The chain couples TRBV28 to TRBJ1-2, with D tentatively TRBD1 (5 bases). The CDR3 has 14 amino acids. Between the trimmed V and J ends, which lost 6 bases and 4 bases, there was a span of 15 bases. Germline values: CDR1 MDHEN, CDR2 SYDVKM. The CDR3 here is CASSQGARAYGYTF. The CDR3 DNA is TGTGCCAGCAGCCAAGGGGCCAGGGCCTATGGCTACACCTTC.

This clone was found a few times. The CDR3 here is CASRTIRDSNKNIQYF. Written as DNA, the CDR3 is TGTGCCAGCAGAACAATCCGGGACAGCAACAAAAACATTCAGTACTTC. This sequence joins TRBV28 and TRBJ2-4, with TRBD1 matching 7 bases. V dropped 6 bases and J dropped 3; count of bases not matched to a gene: 11. CDR1 MDHEN and CDR2 SYDVKM come from the germline V gene. The CDR3 has 16 amino acids. Together with reference TRBV28 and TRBJ2-4, the CDR3 gives the full variable domain: DVKVTQSSRYLVKRTGEKVFLECVQDMDHENMFWYRQDPGLGLRLIYFSYDVKMKEKGDIPEGYSVSREKKERFSLILESASTNQTSMYLCASRTIRDSNKNIQYFGAGTRLSVL.

This clone was picked up a small number of times. The rearrangement uses TRBV11-3 and TRBJ2-2, with a tentative D call TRBD1 (7 bases). V lost 2 bases and J 1 base, leaving 14 bases between the germline ends. Germline V gene data show CDR1 as SGHNT and CDR2 as YENEEA. The CDR3 is 17 amino acids. CDR3 loop: CASSLHSGGLNTGELFF. CDR3 DNA sequence: TGTGCCAGCAGCTTACATTCAGGGGGACTGAACACCGGGGAGCTGTTTTTT.

This chain links TRBV19 with TRBJ1-5; 7 bases align to TRBD1. Germline V gives CDR1 LNHDA, CDR2 SQIVND (reference sequence). Trimming took 2 bases from V and 3 from J; bases not matched to a gene: 7. The CDR3 is 16 amino acids. The CDR3 loop is CASSIHWTGPNQPQHF. CDR3 nucleotides: TGTGCCAGTAGTATACATTGGACAGGACCCAATCAGCCCCAGCATTTT.

The CDR3 sequence is CASSPGLPTGELFF. CDR3 nucleotides: TGTGCCAGCAGCCCGGGACTTCCCACCGGGGAGCTGTTTTTT. This chain links TRBV14 with TRBJ2-2; a weak D match, TRBD2 (6 bases). Trimming removed 4 bases at V and 4 bases at J, with 10 bases between. Looked up from germline, CDR1 is SGHDN and CDR2 is FVKESK. This CDR3 has 14 amino acids.

This clone was recorded once. This rearrangement joins TRBV5-1 to TRBJ2-7; TRBD1 matches at 7 bases. V was pared by 8 bases and J by 2 bases, with 10 bases of the junction left unmatched. Germline lookup yields CDR1 SGHRS and CDR2 YFSETQ. The CDR3 totals 14 residues. The CDR3 sequence is CASQSGQGAYEQYF. In DNA, the CDR3 is TGCGCCAGTCAGTCGGGGCAGGGGGCCTACGAGCAGTACTTC.